Presented here are 16 T cell receptor beta chains from one specimen sequenced in a study of blood T cells in healthy people across ages. Through a sample-barcoded 5' primer and a J-beta primer mix, a second PCR was run for roughly 7 to 11 cycles. One entry per CDR3 protein, called by TCRdb with MiXCR from the 5' RACE reads. The sample contains 650,000 to 900,000 distinct CDR3 sequences, approximately 65% of which appear only once. The sequenced sample was blood. These receptors originate from a man in his thirties or forties in good health.

The chain has TRBV5-1 and TRBJ2-1, with D unclear. CDR3 length equals 12 residues. The V end lost 4 bases, the J end lost 8 bases, and 10 bases lay between the germline ends. Germline V gene lookup returns CDR1 SGHRS and CDR2 YFSETQ. The CDR3 bases are TGCGCCAGCAGCCCAGGACGGTATGAGCAGTTCTTC. The encoded protein is CASSPGRYEQFF.

This clonotype was seen just once. This chain joins TRBV30 and TRBJ2-4, with a tentative D call TRBD1 (6 bases). Germline assignment: CDR1 GTSNPN and CDR2 SVGIG (reference sequence). V gave up 0 bases and J gave up 4 bases, with 13 bases separating them. This CDR3 has 15 amino acids. CDR3 amino acids: CAWSVRGTLKNIQYF. Here the CDR3 DNA reads TGTGCCTGGAGTGTACGAGGGACACTGAAAAACATTCAGTACTTC. Filled out from reference TRBV30 and TRBJ2-4, the complete variable domain reads SQTIHQWPATLVQPVGSPLSLECTVEGTSNPNLYWYRQAAGRGLQLLFYSVGIGQISSEVPQNLSASRPQDRQFILSSKKLLLSDSGFYLCAWSVRGTLKNIQYFGAGTRLSVL.

The rearrangement links TRBV7-9 to TRBJ2-1; no clear D gene. Germline CDR1 and CDR2: SEHNR and FQNEAQ (reference sequence). Trimming left V 1 base short and J 4 bases short, with 17 bases between. The CDR3 is 17 residues long. CDR3: CASSLVVPGQLYNEQFF. CDR3 nucleotide sequence: TGTGCCAGCAGCTTAGTCGTCCCCGGGCAGCTATACAATGAGCAGTTCTTC. Together with reference TRBV7-9 and TRBJ2-1, the CDR3 gives the full variable domain: DTGVSQNPRHKITKRGQNVTFRCDPISEHNRLYWYRQTLGQGPEFLTYFQNEAQLEKSRLLSDRFSAERPKGSFSTLEIQRTEQGDSAMYLCASSLVVPGQLYNEQFFGPGTRLTVL.

Written as DNA, the CDR3 is TGTGCCATCTATACTCTGCGCTACGAGCAGTACTTC. Translating gives CAIYTLRYEQYF. The rearrangement links TRBV2 to TRBJ2-5, with D unclear. The last part of the DNA fits TRBJ2-7 better; the J call may be wrong. This CDR3 is 12 amino acids long. Per the germline V gene, CDR1 is SNHLY and CDR2 is FYNNEI.

CDR3: CASSLVGSSLGYEQYF. As DNA, the CDR3 is TGTGCCAGCAGCTTAGTAGGCAGCTCCCTCGGGTACGAGCAGTACTTC. This sequence joins TRBV7-2 and TRBJ2-7; D is uncertain. The ends were cut back, 1 base at V and 4 bases at J, with 17 bases in the middle. CDR3 length: 16 amino acids. Germline assignment: CDR1 SGHTA and CDR2 FQGNSA.

The V and J genes are TRBV6-6 and TRBJ2-1; TRBD2 matches at 7 bases. After removal of 8 bases from V and 0 bases from J, the junction contained 10 bases not matched to a gene. This CDR3 region has 16 residues. Germline V gene lookup returns CDR1 MNHNY and CDR2 SVGAGI (reference sequence). The DNA of the CDR3 is TGTGCCAGCTCACGCCCCGGGGGGAGCTCCTACAATGAGCAGTTCTTC. Translation gives CASSRPGGSSYNEQFF.

J is TRBJ1-6 and V is TRBV7-2; D possibly corresponds to TRBD1 (5 bases). The CDR3 runs 13 residues. The V end lost 3 bases, the J end lost 13 bases, and 13 bases lay between the germline ends. In germline, CDR1 is SGHTA, CDR2 FQGNSA. CDR3 protein: CASSFDRSFPLHF. The CDR3 coding sequence is TGTGCCAGCAGCTTTGACAGAAGCTTTCCCCTCCACTTT.

This CDR3 reads CATSTRTSGYNEQFF. The CDR3 bases are TGTGCCACCAGCACAAGGACTAGCGGGTACAATGAGCAGTTCTTC. This chain connects TRBV15 to TRBJ2-1; 11 bases fit TRBD2. CDR1 and CDR2 from the germline V gene are LNHNV and YYDKDF (reference sequence). The CDR3 extends over 15 amino acids. Trimming cost V 4 bases and J 4 bases; bases outside gene matches: 3.

The chain couples TRBV6-6 to TRBJ2-7, with D perhaps TRBD1 or TRBD2 (6 bases each). The V gene lost 8 bases and the J gene lost 2 bases, with 19 bases spanning the gap. Germline values: CDR1 MNHNY, CDR2 SVGAGI (reference sequence). CDR3 length: 15 amino acids. The CDR3 region is CASLPEGGIPYEQYF. The CDR3 coding sequence is TGTGCCAGCCTCCCGGAGGGGGGTATCCCCTACGAGCAGTACTTC.

This clonotype was observed a few times. J is TRBJ2-3 and V is TRBV10-3; TRBD2 agrees at 8 bases. Germline V lookup: CDR1 ENHRY, CDR2 SYGVKD. This CDR3 is built from 12 residues. Trimming at V came to 6 bases and at J to 5 bases, leaving 1 base not matched to a gene. CDR3 coding DNA: TGTGCCATCAGCGGGGGGGAAGATACGCAGTATTTT. As protein: CAISGGEDTQYF.

This clonotype was counted between two and nine times. Being one base from a much bigger clone, this may be a read error. This chain joins TRBV28 and TRBJ2-1; 10 bases are a match to TRBD1. The J call may not be correct, given that the DNA end is closer to TRBJ2-7. The CDR3 is made up of 15 amino acids. CDR1 is MDHEN, CDR2 SYDVKM, per germline. The chain's CDR3 is CASSPGTGDYNEQYF. DNA of the CDR3: TGTGCCAGCAGTCCCGGGACAGGGGACTACAATGAGCAGTACTTC.

This clonotype was observed once. The junction differs from germline at one of its ends, possibly a read error. CDR3 coding DNA: TGTGCCAGCAGCCCCGGGGGCAGCACAGATAGGCAGTATTTT. It codes for CASSPGGSTDRQYF. This chain joins TRBV7-2 and TRBJ2-3; D assignment may be TRBD1 or TRBD2 (6 bases each). CDR3 length: 14 amino acids. CDR1 and CDR2 (germline): SGHTA, FQGNSA.

The chain links TRBV20-1 to TRBJ2-5; D remains unclear. The end of the DNA fits TRBJ2-7 better, so the J call may be wrong. Per the germline V gene, CDR1 is DFQATT and CDR2 is SNEGSKA (reference sequence). The CDR3 loop spans 11 amino acids. CDR3 region: CSARNYYEQYF. CDR3 sequence (DNA): TGCAGTGCTCGGAATTACTACGAGCAGTACTTC.

As DNA, the CDR3 is TGCAGTGCTAGTTTACGAACCTCCTACAATGAGCAGTTCTTC. Translating gives CSASLRTSYNEQFF. The chain combines TRBV20-1 with TRBJ2-1; D call uncertain. Germline CDR1 reads DFQATT; CDR2 reads SNEGSKA (reference sequence). Trimming cost V 3 bases and J 0 bases, with 9 bases left between them. The CDR3 is 14 residues long.

J is TRBJ1-5 and V is TRBV28, with D possibly being TRBD1 (5 bases). The CDR3 has 15 amino acids. Trimming took 5 bases from V and 0 from J, leaving 11 bases between them. From germline, CDR1 is MDHEN and CDR2 SYDVKM. As DNA, the CDR3 is TGTGCCAGCAGTCCGGACACCCTTAGCAATCAGCCCCAGCATTTT. As protein: CASSPDTLSNQPQHF. Combining the CDR3 with reference TRBV28 and TRBJ1-5 gives the whole variable domain DVKVTQSSRYLVKRTGEKVFLECVQDMDHENMFWYRQDPGLGLRLIYFSYDVKMKEKGDIPEGYSVSREKKERFSLILESASTNQTSMYLCASSPDTLSNQPQHFGDGTRLSIL.

The chain links TRBV10-3 to TRBJ2-4, with 7 nucleotides matching TRBD2. Per the germline V gene, CDR1 is ENHRY and CDR2 is SYGVKD. The CDR3 runs to 13 residues. The V segment lost 5 bases and the J segment 6 bases; nucleotides outside the gene matches: 4. The CDR3 sequence: CAISRGGANIQYF. The CDR3 coding sequence is TGTGCCATCAGTAGGGGAGGGGCAAACATTCAGTACTTC.